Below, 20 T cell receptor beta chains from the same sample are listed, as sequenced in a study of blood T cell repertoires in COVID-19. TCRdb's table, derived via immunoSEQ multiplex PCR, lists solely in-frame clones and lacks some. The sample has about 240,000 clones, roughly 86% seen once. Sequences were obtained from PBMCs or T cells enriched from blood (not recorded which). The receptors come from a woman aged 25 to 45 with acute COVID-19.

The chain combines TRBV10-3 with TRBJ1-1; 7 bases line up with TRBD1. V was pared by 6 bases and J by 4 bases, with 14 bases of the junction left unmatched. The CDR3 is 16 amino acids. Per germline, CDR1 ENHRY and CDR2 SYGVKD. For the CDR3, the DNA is TGTGCCATCAGCGCCCGACAGGGAGAGACGGGCACTGAAGCTTTCTTT. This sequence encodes CAISARQGETGTEAFF.

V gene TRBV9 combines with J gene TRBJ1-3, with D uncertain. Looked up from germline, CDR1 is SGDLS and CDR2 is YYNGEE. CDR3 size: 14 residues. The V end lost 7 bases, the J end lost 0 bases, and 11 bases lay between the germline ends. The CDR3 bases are TGTGCCAGCGGCTACAGAGCCTCTGGAAACACCATATATTTT. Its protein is CASGYRASGNTIYF.

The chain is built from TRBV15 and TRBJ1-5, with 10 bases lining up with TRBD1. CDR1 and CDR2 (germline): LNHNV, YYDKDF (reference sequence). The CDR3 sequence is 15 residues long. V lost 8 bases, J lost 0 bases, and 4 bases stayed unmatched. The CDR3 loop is CATAGTGVSNQPQHF. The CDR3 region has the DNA TGTGCCACCGCGGGGACAGGGGTTAGCAATCAGCCCCAGCATTTT.

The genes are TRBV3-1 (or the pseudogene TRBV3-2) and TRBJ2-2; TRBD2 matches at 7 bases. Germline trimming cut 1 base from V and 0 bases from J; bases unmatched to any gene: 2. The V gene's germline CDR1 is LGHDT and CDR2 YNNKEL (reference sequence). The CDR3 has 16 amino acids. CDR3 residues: CASSQVREANTGELFF. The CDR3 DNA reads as TGTGCCAGCAGCCAAGTCCGGGAGGCGAACACCGGGGAGCTGTTTTTT.

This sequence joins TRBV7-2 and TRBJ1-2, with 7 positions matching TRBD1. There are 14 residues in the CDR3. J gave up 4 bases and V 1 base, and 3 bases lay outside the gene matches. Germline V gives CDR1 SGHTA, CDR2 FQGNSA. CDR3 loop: CASSLEGQTYGYTF. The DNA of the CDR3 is TGTGCCAGCAGCTTAGAGGGACAGACCTATGGCTACACCTTC.

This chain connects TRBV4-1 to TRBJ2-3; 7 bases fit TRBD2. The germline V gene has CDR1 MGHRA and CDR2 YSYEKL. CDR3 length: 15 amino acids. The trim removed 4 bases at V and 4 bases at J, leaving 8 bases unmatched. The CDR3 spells CASSPSWGGADTQYF. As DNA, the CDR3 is TGCGCCAGCAGCCCCTCATGGGGGGGTGCAGATACGCAGTATTTT.

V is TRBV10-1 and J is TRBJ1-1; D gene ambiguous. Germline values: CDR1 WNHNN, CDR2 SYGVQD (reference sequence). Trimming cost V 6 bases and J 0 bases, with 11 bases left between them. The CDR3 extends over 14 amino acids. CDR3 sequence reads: CASRESLMNTEAFF. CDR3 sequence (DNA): TGCGCCAGCAGAGAGAGCCTGATGAACACTGAAGCTTTCTTT.

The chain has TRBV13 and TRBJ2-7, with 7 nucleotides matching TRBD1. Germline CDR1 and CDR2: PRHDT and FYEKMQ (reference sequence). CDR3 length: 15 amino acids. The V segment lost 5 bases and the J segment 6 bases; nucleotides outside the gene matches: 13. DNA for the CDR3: TGTGCCAGCAGCCTACACAGGGGTTTTTTAGGCGAGCAGTACTTC. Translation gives CASSLHRGFLGEQYF.

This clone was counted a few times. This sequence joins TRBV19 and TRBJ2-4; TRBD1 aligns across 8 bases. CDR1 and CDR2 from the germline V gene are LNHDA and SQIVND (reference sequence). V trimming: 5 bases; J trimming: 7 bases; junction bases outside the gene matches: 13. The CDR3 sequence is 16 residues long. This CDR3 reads CASSPGTGGDRNIQYF. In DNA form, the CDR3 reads TGTGCCAGTAGTCCAGGGACAGGTGGGGATCGGAACATTCAGTACTTC.

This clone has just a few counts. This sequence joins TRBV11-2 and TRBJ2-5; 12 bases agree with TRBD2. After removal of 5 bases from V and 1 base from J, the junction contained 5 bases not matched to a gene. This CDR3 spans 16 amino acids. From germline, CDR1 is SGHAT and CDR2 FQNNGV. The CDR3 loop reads CASSPRGLAGQETQYF. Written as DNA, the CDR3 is TGTGCCAGCAGCCCTCGGGGACTAGCGGGCCAAGAGACCCAGTACTTC. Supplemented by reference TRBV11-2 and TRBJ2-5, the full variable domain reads EAGVAQSPRYKIIEKRQSVAFWCNPISGHATLYWYQQILGQGPKLLIQFQNNGVVDDSQLPKDRFSAERLKGVDSTLKIQPAKLEDSAVYLCASSPRGLAGQETQYFGPGTRLLVL.

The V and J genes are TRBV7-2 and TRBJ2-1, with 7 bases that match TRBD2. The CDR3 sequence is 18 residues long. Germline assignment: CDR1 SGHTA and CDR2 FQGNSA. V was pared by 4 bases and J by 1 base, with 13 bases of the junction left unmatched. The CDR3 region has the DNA TGTGCCAGCAGCTCGATCCCCTCAGCGGGATGGTCCTACAATGAGCAGTTCTTC. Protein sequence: CASSSIPSAGWSYNEQFF.

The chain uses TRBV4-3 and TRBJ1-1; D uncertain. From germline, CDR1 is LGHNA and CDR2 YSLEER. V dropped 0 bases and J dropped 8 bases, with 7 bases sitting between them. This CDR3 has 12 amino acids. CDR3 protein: CASSQESREAFF. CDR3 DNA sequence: TGCGCCAGCAGCCAAGAATCGCGAGAAGCTTTCTTT.

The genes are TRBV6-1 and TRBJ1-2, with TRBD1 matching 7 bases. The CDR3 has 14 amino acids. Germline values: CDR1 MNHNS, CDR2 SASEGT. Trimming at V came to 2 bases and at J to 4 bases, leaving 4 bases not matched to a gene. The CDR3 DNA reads TGTGCCAGCAGTGAACCGGGACAGTCCTATGGCTACACCTTC. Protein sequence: CASSEPGQSYGYTF.

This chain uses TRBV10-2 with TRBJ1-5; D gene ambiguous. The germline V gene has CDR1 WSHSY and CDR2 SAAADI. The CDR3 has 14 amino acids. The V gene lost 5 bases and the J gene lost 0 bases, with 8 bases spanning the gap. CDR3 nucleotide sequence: TGCGCCAGCAGTAATAGTAATAGCAATCAGCCCCAGCATTTT. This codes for CASSNSNSNQPQHF.

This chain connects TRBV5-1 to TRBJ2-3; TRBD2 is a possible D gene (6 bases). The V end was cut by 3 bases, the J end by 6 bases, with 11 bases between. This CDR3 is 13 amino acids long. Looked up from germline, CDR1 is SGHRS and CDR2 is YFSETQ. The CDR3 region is CASSWGERDTQYF. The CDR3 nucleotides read TGCGCCAGCAGCTGGGGGGAACGGGATACGCAGTATTTT.

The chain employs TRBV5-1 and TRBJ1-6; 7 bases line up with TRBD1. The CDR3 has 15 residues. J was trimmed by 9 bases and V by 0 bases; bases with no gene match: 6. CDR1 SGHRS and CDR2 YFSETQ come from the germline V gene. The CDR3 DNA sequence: TGCGCCAGCAGCTTGGGGGGGACAGACTTTTCACCCCTCCACTTT. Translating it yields CASSLGGTDFSPLHF.

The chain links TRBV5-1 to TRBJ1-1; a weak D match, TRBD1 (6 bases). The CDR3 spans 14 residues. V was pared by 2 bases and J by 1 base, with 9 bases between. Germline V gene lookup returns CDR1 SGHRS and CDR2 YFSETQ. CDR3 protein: CASSFGQQNTEAFF. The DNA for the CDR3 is TGCGCCAGCAGCTTCGGACAGCAGAACACTGAAGCTTTCTTT. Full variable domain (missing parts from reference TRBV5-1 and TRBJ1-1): KAGVTQTPRYLIKTRGQQVTLSCSPISGHRSVSWYQQTPGQGLQFLFEYFSETQRNKGNFPGRFSGRQFSNSRSEMNVSTLELGDSALYLCASSFGQQNTEAFFGQGTRLTVV.

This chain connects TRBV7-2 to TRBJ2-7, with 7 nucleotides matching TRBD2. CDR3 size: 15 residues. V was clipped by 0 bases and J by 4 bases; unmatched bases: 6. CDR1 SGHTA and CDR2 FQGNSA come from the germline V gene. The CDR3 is CASSLAGTTLYEQYF. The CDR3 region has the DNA TGTGCCAGCAGCTTAGCCGGGACTACTTTATACGAGCAGTACTTC.

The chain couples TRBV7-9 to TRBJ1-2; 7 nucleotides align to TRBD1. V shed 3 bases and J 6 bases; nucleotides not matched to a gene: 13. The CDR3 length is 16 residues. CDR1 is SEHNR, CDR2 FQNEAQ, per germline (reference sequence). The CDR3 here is CASSFPRTGDPDGYTF. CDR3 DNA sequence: TGTGCCAGCAGCTTCCCTCGAACAGGGGATCCCGATGGCTACACCTTC.

In nucleotides, the CDR3 is TGTGCCAGCAGGACAGGGTCCTACGAGCAGTACTTC. Amino acid sequence: CASRTGSYEQYF. This rearrangement joins TRBV27 to TRBJ2-7, with 7 bases matching TRBD1. The CDR3 consists of 12 residues. Germline lookup yields CDR1 MNHEY and CDR2 SMNVEV (reference sequence). V shed 6 bases and J 1 base; nucleotides not matched to a gene: 0.